The source of this T cell receptor (beta chain) is a study of T cell responses to AZD1222 COVID-19 vaccine. About the study: Second-dose timings of about 4 or about 12 weeks were pooled.

The study, taken as a whole, reports: Increased Spike-specific TCR breadth and depth were observed after two AZD1222 doses. The donors showed a predominance of white British ancestry and of females, with possible underestimation of clonal diversity. At baseline, just six or seven AZD1222 recipients tested seropositive.

The protocol was immunoSEQ multiplex PCR, while the TCRdb copy is restricted to in-frame clones and leaves out a portion. This sample has approximately 84,000 clones, with around 89% found just once. Worth noting for this clone: The target antigen is unknown.

Trimming removed 3 bases from V and 0 bases from J, with 9 bases in between. The CDR3 covers 15 residues. Germline V CDR1 and CDR2: SGHDN, FVKESK. The material sequenced was peripheral blood, taken on day 0 of AZD1222 vaccination. The chain uses TRBV14 and TRBJ2-1; D unclear. The receptor comes from an adult in good health. The CDR3 DNA follows: TGTGCCAGCAGCCACATATCCACCTCCTACAATGAGCAGTTCTTC. This sequence encodes CASSHISTSYNEQFF. Using reference TRBV14 and TRBJ2-1 for the parts outside the CDR3, the full variable domain is EAGVTQFPSHSVIEKGQTVTLRCDPISGHDNLYWYRRVMGKEIKFLLHFVKESKQDESGMPNNRFLAERTGGTYSTLKVQPAELEDSGVYFCASSHISTSYNEQFFGPGTRLTVL.